Listed here are 30 T cell receptor beta chains from one sample, sequenced in a study of identifying expanded T cells in peripheral blood. TCRdb's table, derived via immunoSEQ multiplex PCR, lists solely in-frame clones and lacks some. Of some 120,000 clones in the sample, approximately 88% were seen once. The source material was blood. The origin of the receptors is a person between 18 and 70 years old in good health.

In this sample, this clone turned up a few times. The CDR3 sequence: CASSQDGIRGIIQYF. The CDR3 DNA follows: TGCGCCAGCAGCCAAGATGGCATCAGGGGGATCATTCAGTACTTC. The rearrangement joins TRBV4-1 to TRBJ2-4; 7 bases align to TRBD1. Germline-derived CDR1 and CDR2 are MGHRA and YSYEKL. The CDR3 sequence is 15 residues long. Trimming at V came to 0 bases and at J to 9 bases, leaving 8 bases not matched to a gene.

The rearrangement joins TRBV10-3 to TRBJ2-7; 10 bases align to TRBD1. The CDR3 runs to 14 residues. In germline, CDR1 is ENHRY, CDR2 SYGVKD. V lost 6 bases and J lost 3; bases outside the gene matches: 5. The CDR3 here is CAIRGQGRFYEQYF. In DNA, the CDR3 is TGTGCCATCAGGGGACAGGGGCGATTCTACGAGCAGTACTTC.

This rearrangement joins TRBV9 to TRBJ1-3; 10 nucleotides match TRBD1. Germline V gene lookup returns CDR1 SGDLS and CDR2 YYNGEE. CDR3 length equals 16 residues. V lost 3 bases to trimming and J lost 3 bases; unmatched junction nucleotides: 6. The CDR3 DNA is TGTGCCAGCAGCGCACGACAGGGGGCGAGTGGAAACACCATATATTTT. Translation: CASSARQGASGNTIYF.

The V gene is TRBV18, the J gene TRBJ1-1, with D maybe TRBD1 (6 bases). The V end was cut by 7 bases, the J end by 5 bases, with 20 bases between. Germline lookup yields CDR1 KGHSH and CDR2 LQKENI. CDR3 length: 15 residues. The CDR3 nucleotides read TGTGCCAGCTACCCCCGAACAGGGCTGGGGACTGAAGCTTTCTTT. Translation gives CASYPRTGLGTEAFF.

The genes are TRBV27 and TRBJ2-7, with D uncertain. V was clipped by 3 bases and J by 7 bases, with 19 bases between them. This CDR3 comprises 15 residues. CDR1 and CDR2 (germline): MNHEY, SMNVEV (reference sequence). DNA of the CDR3: TGTGCCAGCAGTTTTGGGGTAAACAGCTACCGGGAGCAGTACTTC. It specifies CASSFGVNSYREQYF.

The J gene is TRBJ2-5, the V gene TRBV27, with D perhaps being TRBD1 or TRBD2 (5 bases each). Germline-derived CDR1 and CDR2 are MNHEY and SMNVEV (reference sequence). CDR3 length equals 14 residues. The V gene lost 11 bases and the J gene lost 2 bases, with 18 bases spanning the gap. The CDR3 loop reads CAASKGRNQETQYF. CDR3 sequence (DNA): TGTGCCGCGTCTAAGGGACGGAATCAAGAGACCCAGTACTTC.

The V gene is TRBV25-1, the J gene TRBJ1-6, with D possibly matching TRBD1 (5 bases). Looked up from germline, CDR1 is MGHDK and CDR2 is SYGVNS. V lost 1 base, J lost 7 bases, and 11 bases lay in between. This CDR3 has 15 residues. CDR3 nucleotides: TGTGCCAGCAGTGAATGGGGAGGGGTAAATTCACCCCTCCACTTT. This sequence encodes CASSEWGGVNSPLHF.

This chain connects TRBV18 to TRBJ1-2; 7 bases align to TRBD1. The germline CDR1 and CDR2 sequences are KGHSH and LQKENI. The CDR3 length is 15 residues. Germline trimming cut 3 bases from V and 0 bases from J; bases unmatched to any gene: 4. Here the CDR3 DNA reads TGTGCCAGCTCACCGACAGGGACGACTAACTATGGCTACACCTTC. Protein product: CASSPTGTTNYGYTF.

The chain has TRBV30 and TRBJ1-1, with D perhaps TRBD1 (5 bases). The CDR3 runs 13 residues. The V end was cut by 8 bases, the J end by 0 bases, with 13 bases between. Germline lookup yields CDR1 GTSNPN and CDR2 SVGIG (reference sequence). The DNA for the CDR3 is TGTGCCGGAAAATGGGACGTGAACACTGAAGCTTTCTTT. Protein product: CAGKWDVNTEAFF.

This sequence joins TRBV27 and TRBJ1-2; D unclear. The germline V gene has CDR1 MNHEY and CDR2 SMNVEV (reference sequence). The CDR3 is 13 residues long. The V end lost 5 bases, the J end lost 7 bases, and 14 bases lay between the germline ends. CDR3 loop: CASSRRAAGGYTF. Here the CDR3 DNA reads TGTGCCAGCAGTCGGAGGGCCGCGGGTGGCTACACCTTC.

This clone was seen only a few times. This sequence joins TRBV7-3 and TRBJ1-5; no clear D gene. Germline lookup yields CDR1 SGHTA and CDR2 FQGTGA. Trimming took off 0 bases at V and 5 bases at J, with 5 bases between the two ends. CDR3 length: 13 amino acids. The CDR3 reads CASSLTIDQPQHF. The CDR3 region has the DNA TGTGCCAGCAGCTTAACGATAGATCAGCCCCAGCATTTT. The full variable domain, completed using reference TRBV7-3 and TRBJ1-5, is GAGVSQTPSNKVTEKGKYVELRCDPISGHTALYWYRQSLGQGPEFLIYFQGTGAADDSGLPNDRFFAVRPEGSVSTLKIQRTERGDSAVYLCASSLTIDQPQHFGDGTRLSIL.

The rearrangement links TRBV7-2 to TRBJ1-5, with 8 bases identical to TRBD1. Germline V lookup: CDR1 SGHTA, CDR2 FQGNSA. After removal of 6 bases from V and 5 bases from J, the junction contained 6 bases not matched to a gene. This CDR3 is 14 amino acids long. CDR3 protein: CASSSAGGYQPQHF. The CDR3 nucleotides read TGTGCCAGCAGTTCAGCAGGGGGCTATCAGCCCCAGCATTTT.

The chain combines TRBV2 with TRBJ2-5; 8 nucleotides agree with TRBD1. Germline CDR1 SNHLY, CDR2 FYNNEI. Germline trimming cut 4 bases from V and 4 bases from J; bases unmatched to any gene: 2. The CDR3 sequence is 13 residues long. In nucleotides, the CDR3 is TGTGCCAGCAGTGGGGGGACAGGAGAGACCCAGTACTTC. Translation gives CASSGGTGETQYF.

This clone was counted a few times. CDR3: CASNWRGSPLHF. The CDR3 nucleotides are TGTGCCAGTAATTGGAGGGGTTCACCCCTCCACTTT. The chain recombines TRBV19 with TRBJ1-6, with D possibly TRBD1 on 5 matching bases. Germline assignment: CDR1 LNHDA and CDR2 SQIVND (reference sequence). This CDR3 contains 12 residues. V was pared by 7 bases and J by 9 bases, with 10 bases between. The complete variable domain, with remaining parts taken from reference TRBV19 and TRBJ1-6, reads DGGITQSPKYLFRKEGQNVTLSCEQNLNHDAMYWYRQDPGQGLRLIYYSQIVNDFQKGDIAEGYSVSREKKESFPLTVTSAQKNPTAFYLCASNWRGSPLHFGNGTRLTVT.

This rearrangement joins TRBV14 to TRBJ2-7; D ambiguous. Germline CDR1 and CDR2: SGHDN and FVKESK. This CDR3 is 12 amino acids long. The V gene lost 2 bases and the J gene lost 5 bases, with 7 bases spanning the gap. DNA for the CDR3: TGTGCCAGCAGCCAATCTAGTAACGAGCAGTACTTC. Encoded protein: CASSQSSNEQYF.

V usage is TRBV5-3 and J usage is TRBJ1-4, with D possibly TRBD1 on 5 matching bases. TRBV5-3 falls under the ORF class, with uncertain function. The CDR3 totals 14 residues. The germline V and J ends were trimmed by 1 base and 13 bases, with 17 bases remaining between them. The CDR3 here is CARSLNSRGPRLFF. The CDR3 DNA reads as TGTGCCAGAAGCTTGAATAGTAGGGGCCCGAGACTGTTTTTT.

The V gene is TRBV7-6, the J gene TRBJ2-7; TRBD1 or TRBD2 may be the D gene (5 bases each). The V and J ends lost 0 bases and 5 bases respectively, with 14 bases between them. From germline, CDR1 is SGHVS and CDR2 FNYEAQ. CDR3 size: 15 residues. This CDR3 is CASSLAGVGADEQYF. CDR3 coding DNA: TGTGCCAGCAGCTTAGCGGGGGTAGGGGCTGACGAGCAGTACTTC.

The chain links TRBV7-2 to TRBJ2-7; TRBD2 aligns across 8 bases. After removal of 4 bases from V and 2 bases from J, the junction contained 4 bases not matched to a gene. The CDR3 is made up of 14 amino acids. In germline, CDR1 is SGHTA, CDR2 FQGNSA. DNA of the CDR3: TGTGCCAGCAGCTCTAGCGGGCTAGCCTACGAGCAGTACTTC. The encoded protein is CASSSSGLAYEQYF. Filled out from reference TRBV7-2 and TRBJ2-7, the complete variable domain reads GAGVSQSPSNKVTEKGKDVELRCDPISGHTALYWYRQSLGQGLEFLIYFQGNSAPDKSGLPSDRFSAERTGGSVSTLTIQRTQQEDSAVYLCASSSSGLAYEQYFGPGTRLTVT.

This chain links TRBV5-1 with TRBJ1-1; possibly TRBD1 for D (5 bases). CDR1 is SGHRS and CDR2 is YFSETQ in the germline V gene. The CDR3 consists of 14 residues. V was pared by 1 base and J by 3 bases, with 10 bases between. The CDR3 is CASSLRGSDTEAFF. Written as DNA, the CDR3 is TGCGCCAGCAGCTTGAGGGGATCGGACACTGAAGCTTTCTTT.

The chain is built from TRBV6-5 and TRBJ1-1, with D perhaps TRBD1 (6 bases). V lost 6 bases and J 9 bases, leaving 17 bases between the germline ends. The CDR3 totals 13 residues. CDR1 MNHEY and CDR2 SVGAGI come from the germline V gene. In nucleotides, the CDR3 is TGTGCCAGCAGCAGGACAGTCCGACTCCAAGCTTTCTTT. Amino acid sequence: CASSRTVRLQAFF.

This clone was seen many times. The V and J genes are TRBV19 and TRBJ1-5; D uncertain. Trimming removed 4 bases at V and 1 base at J, with 11 bases between. The CDR3 extends over 15 amino acids. Germline CDR1 reads LNHDA; CDR2 reads SQIVND (reference sequence). The CDR3 reads CASSSEQRSNQPQHF. Here the CDR3 DNA reads TGTGCCAGTAGTAGTGAGCAGCGGAGCAATCAGCCCCAGCATTTT.

The rearrangement links TRBV5-1 to TRBJ2-1; a possible D gene is TRBD2 (5 bases). In germline, CDR1 is SGHRS, CDR2 YFSETQ. Trimming took off 5 bases at V and 8 bases at J, with 14 bases between the two ends. CDR3 size: 13 residues. CDR3 bases: TGCGCCAGCAGGGCGGCCATGCGGGATGAGCAGTTCTTC. Translating it yields CASRAAMRDEQFF.

The CDR3 region is CASSVDRLYGYTF. The CDR3 DNA reads TGTGCCAGCAGCGTCGACAGGCTCTATGGCTACACCTTC. This rearrangement joins TRBV5-4 to TRBJ1-2, with D perhaps matching TRBD1 (6 bases). The CDR3 contains 13 residues. Germline V CDR1 and CDR2: SGHNT, YYREEE (reference sequence). Trimming cost V 4 bases and J 4 bases, with 11 bases left between them.

The V gene is TRBV10-3, the J gene TRBJ2-7, with 7 bases identical to TRBD1. CDR1 and CDR2 from the germline V gene are ENHRY and SYGVKD. V lost 4 bases to trimming and J lost 2 bases; unmatched junction nucleotides: 5. CDR3 length: 14 residues. The CDR3 sequence: CAISVMGQTYEQYF. Here the CDR3 DNA reads TGTGCCATCAGTGTAATGGGACAGACCTACGAGCAGTACTTC.

J is TRBJ2-2 and V is TRBV5-8; 7 bases align to TRBD1. V lost 0 bases to trimming and J lost 7 bases; unmatched junction nucleotides: 3. CDR1 and CDR2 from the germline V gene are SGHTS and YDEGEE. The CDR3 sequence is 14 residues long. The CDR3 here is CASSLGQGNGELFF. CDR3 in DNA: TGTGCCAGCAGCTTGGGACAGGGCAACGGGGAGCTGTTTTTT.

The V and J genes are TRBV21-1 and TRBJ2-7; the D call TRBD1 from the table was never checked on the DNA. TRBV21-1 is assigned pseudogene status. This CDR3 spans 19 amino acids. This CDR3 reads CASRRLLYERTEGYYEQYF. The CDR3 DNA sequence: TGTGCCAGCAGACGACTCCTGTACGAACGGACAGAAGGATACTACGAGCAGTACTTC.

CDR3 residues: CASSQFGANSNQPQHF. The CDR3 bases are TGTGCCAGTAGCCAGTTTGGGGCCAATAGCAATCAGCCCCAGCATTTT. The chain combines TRBV19 with TRBJ1-5; perhaps TRBD1 as D (5 bases). CDR1 is LNHDA and CDR2 is SQIVND in the germline V gene (reference sequence). The CDR3 totals 16 residues. Trimming shortened V by 6 bases and J by 0 bases, and 15 bases separated the two germline ends.

The chain joins TRBV11-3 to TRBJ2-1; D unresolved. The CDR3 totals 12 residues. Germline-derived CDR1 and CDR2 are SGHNT and YENEEA. The ends were cut back, 3 bases at V and 9 bases at J, with 9 bases in the middle. The DNA for the CDR3 is TGTGCCAGCAGCTTGGACCCGGGTGAGCAGTTCTTC. Translating it yields CASSLDPGEQFF.

There are a few counts of this clone. The chain is built from TRBV7-9 and TRBJ1-6, with D possibly TRBD1 on 6 matching bases. V was clipped by 7 bases and J by 10 bases, with 20 bases between them. Germline CDR1 reads SEHNR; CDR2 reads FQNEAQ (reference sequence). This CDR3 has 15 residues. The CDR3 DNA reads TGTGCCAGCACCCTAACCGGGACAAGGAGATCACCCCTCCACTTT. The encoded protein is CASTLTGTRRSPLHF.

The V call is TRBV11-2, the J call TRBJ1-1, with a possible D match to TRBD1 (6 bases). V was pared by 2 bases and J by 4 bases, with 26 bases between. CDR1 is SGHAT and CDR2 is FQNNGV in the germline V gene. CDR3 length equals 19 residues. The CDR3 is CASSLNGAGDSTFFTEAFF. In DNA form, the CDR3 reads TGTGCCAGCAGCTTAAATGGGGCAGGGGACTCTACGTTCTTCACTGAAGCTTTCTTT.